This paragraph covers one T cell receptor (beta chain) sequence. The antigen it recognizes is unknown. No much larger clone is present one base from it, and per-base qualities are unavailable. Each collaborating institution followed its own protocols to collect whole blood in K2EDTA tubes. For TCRbeta analysis, collaborators shipped samples in one of three forms: frozen whole blood, isolated PBMCs, or DNA extracted from either of those sample types. Measured from the cysteine to the phenylalanine, the CDR3 is 13 residues long. Solely the CDR3 DNA is kept, with 39 bases framed from the first base. The germline V gene (reference sequence) specifies SEHNR as CDR1 and FQNEAQ as CDR2. V loses 1 base, J loses 3 bases, and the germline ends lie 6 bases apart. The data belong to a study of blood T cell repertoires in COVID-19 (dated by TCRdb to the early 2020s). Background for the entire study: Samples from collaborators originated in the United States, Italy and Spain and spanned both the acute and convalescent phases of COVID-19. The material from the prospective study consisted of cDNA or gDNA derived from T cells, B-cell-depleted T cells, or PBMCs. The dataset comprised deeply sampled blood TCRbeta repertoires from subjects exposed to, actively infected with, or recovered from COVID-19. The repertoires were released in a freely available public database meant as a resource for research on the immune response to SARS-CoV-2. The samples were drawn from two sources: the first 160 participants of the ongoing ImmuneRACE study, and 1,200 or so subjects contributed by 6 global collaborators. Sample metadata almost always included a de-identified subject ID, COVID-19 status, age in years and sex. HLA class I and class II types, where available, came from metadata supplied by the sample provider rather than from assay-based typing.

Results the study describes overall, beyond this receptor: The quantity of clinical and demographic metadata differed by source and by participant and was supplied without curation.

TCRbeta CDR3 regions were amplified from genomic DNA using the immunoSEQ Assay, a bias-controlled multiplex PCR. As for the original processing: Within the assay, amplification of reference gene primers was used to estimate how many nucleated cells each sample contained. To quantify the absolute abundance of each unique TCRbeta CDR3 rearrangement, sequence reads were collapsed and filtered. For each sample, productive Simpson clonality was calculated as the square root of Simpson's diversity index across productive rearrangements. TCRdb re-hosts the immuneACCESS table, in-frame sequences only. Its copies lack some clones; in the studies checked, an unresolved V gene accounts for under half of them, and the cause for the rest is not known. From that table come the V and J calls and clone size; the DNA was used to work out D and trimming. The sample profile shows around 140,000 clones; 84% of them were found once. Roughly 10% of the sample is held by the ten biggest clonotypes.

This TCR came from a man aged 55 to 70 with active or convalescent COVID-19. The sequence is built from TRBV7-9 and TRBJ1-1; the D gene cannot be resolved reliably. The sequenced material came from peripheral blood. The sequenced DNA is TGTGCCAGCAGCTTAGGCAGTCACACTGAAGCTTTCTTT. It encodes CASSLGSHTEAFF.